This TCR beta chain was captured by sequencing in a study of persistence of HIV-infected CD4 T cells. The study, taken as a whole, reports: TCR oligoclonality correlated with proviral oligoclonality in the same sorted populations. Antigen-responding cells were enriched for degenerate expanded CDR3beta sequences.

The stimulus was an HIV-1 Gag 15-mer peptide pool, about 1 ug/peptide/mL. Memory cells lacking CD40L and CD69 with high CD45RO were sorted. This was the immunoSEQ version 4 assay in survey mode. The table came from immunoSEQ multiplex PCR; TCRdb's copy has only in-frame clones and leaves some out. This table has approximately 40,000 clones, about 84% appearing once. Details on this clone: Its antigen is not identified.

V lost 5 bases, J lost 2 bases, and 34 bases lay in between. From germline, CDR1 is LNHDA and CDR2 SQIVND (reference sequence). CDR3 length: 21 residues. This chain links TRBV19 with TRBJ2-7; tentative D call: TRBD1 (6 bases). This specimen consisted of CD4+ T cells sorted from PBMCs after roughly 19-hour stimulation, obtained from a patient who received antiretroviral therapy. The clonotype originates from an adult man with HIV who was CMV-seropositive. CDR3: CASSSQGNRLATSPFAYEQYF. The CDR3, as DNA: TGTGCCAGTAGTTCACAGGGAAATCGTCTAGCTACTTCACCCTTCGCCTACGAGCAGTACTTC.